These 14 T cell receptor beta chains originate from one sample sequenced in a study of blood T cell repertoires in COVID-19. Generated by immunoSEQ multiplex PCR, the TCRdb table keeps only in-frame clones and is missing some. Of under 70,000 clones listed, around 87% were seen once; the top ten hold approximately 11%. The sample consisted of peripheral blood. These receptors all stem from a woman between 18 and 29 years old with acute or convalescent COVID-19.

The rearrangement links TRBV19 to TRBJ1-1; 8 bases align to TRBD1. J was trimmed by 4 bases and V by 5 bases; bases with no gene match: 9. There are 15 residues in the CDR3. The V gene's germline CDR1 is LNHDA and CDR2 SQIVND (reference sequence). CDR3 nucleotide sequence: TGTGCCAGTAGTCCGATGGGACAGGCTGGCACTGAAGCTTTCTTT. Amino acid sequence: CASSPMGQAGTEAFF.

The V gene is TRBV6-5, the J gene TRBJ2-7; 8 bases match TRBD2. V was pared by 5 bases and J by 3 bases, with 3 bases of the junction left unmatched. The CDR3 runs to 13 residues. Germline-derived CDR1 and CDR2 are MNHEY and SVGAGI. The DNA of the CDR3 is TGTGCCAGCAGTACAGGGACTAGCTACGAGCAGTACTTC. Translation: CASSTGTSYEQYF.

The chain uses TRBV4-1 and TRBJ2-5, with D unresolved. V was trimmed by 0 bases and J by 3 bases, leaving 8 bases between them. Germline values: CDR1 MGHRA, CDR2 YSYEKL. The CDR3 sequence is 14 residues long. The CDR3 region has the DNA TGCGCCAGCAGCCAAGATTGGGCAGAAGAGACCCAGTACTTC. It is translated as CASSQDWAEETQYF.

The chain combines TRBV10-2 with TRBJ1-5; 8 nucleotides agree with TRBD1. The CDR3 covers 14 residues. With 5 bases clipped from V and 7 bases from J, the junction kept 7 bases outside the gene matches. Germline loops: CDR1 WSHSY, CDR2 SAAADI. The CDR3 nucleotides read TGCGCCAGCAGTCCCTCGGACAGGGAGCAGCCCCAGCATTTT. Its protein is CASSPSDREQPQHF.

This clone occurred once. The gene calls are TRBV4-2 and TRBJ2-1, with 7 bases that match TRBD2. Germline V gives CDR1 LGHNA, CDR2 YNFKEQ. The CDR3 totals 13 residues. V shed 0 bases and J 12 bases; nucleotides not matched to a gene: 5. The CDR3 nucleotides are TGTGCCAGCAGCCAAGATCGAGCGGGGTCGCAGTTCTTC. Protein: CASSQDRAGSQFF.

This chain links TRBV28 with TRBJ1-6; weak D call: TRBD1 (5 bases). V gave up 7 bases and J gave up 6 bases, with 16 bases separating them. The CDR3 is 15 amino acids. Germline loops: CDR1 MDHEN, CDR2 SYDVKM. As DNA, the CDR3 is TGTGCCAGCAACTCAGGGATAACCCTTAATTCACCCCTCCACTTT. Residues: CASNSGITLNSPLHF. The full variable domain, its missing parts supplied by reference TRBV28 and TRBJ1-6, is DVKVTQSSRYLVKRTGEKVFLECVQDMDHENMFWYRQDPGLGLRLIYFSYDVKMKEKGDIPEGYSVSREKKERFSLILESASTNQTSMYLCASNSGITLNSPLHFGNGTRLTVT.

The J gene is TRBJ2-7, the V gene TRBV2; perhaps TRBD1 as D (6 bases). Germline V gene data show CDR1 as SNHLY and CDR2 as FYNNEI. CDR3 length: 14 amino acids. Trimming pared 6 bases from V and 1 base from J, leaving 13 bases between. The CDR3 here is CASRDSRGSYEQYF. The DNA of the CDR3 is TGTGCCAGCAGGGACAGCCGTGGATCCTACGAGCAGTACTTC.

This clone was picked up a small number of times. V usage is TRBV19 and J usage is TRBJ1-5; D perhaps matches TRBD1 (5 bases). The CDR3 contains 14 residues. Trimming removed 5 bases at V and 4 bases at J, with 12 bases between. Germline-derived CDR1 and CDR2 are LNHDA and SQIVND (reference sequence). CDR3 region: CASSGGTSNQPQHF. DNA of the CDR3: TGTGCCAGTAGTGGGGGGACTTCTAATCAGCCCCAGCATTTT.

This clone showed up just once. The chain has TRBV7-9 and TRBJ1-2, with D perhaps TRBD1 (5 bases). The CDR3 runs 17 residues. V shed 2 bases and J shed 1 base, with 17 bases lying between them. Looked up from germline, CDR1 is SEHNR and CDR2 is FQNEAQ (reference sequence). The CDR3 DNA follows: TGTGCCAGCAGCTTAATCGCCGGGGGGAGCCTTAACTATGGCTACACCTTC. Protein: CASSLIAGGSLNYGYTF.

This clone was seen only once. V gene TRBV16 combines with J gene TRBJ1-2, with D tentatively TRBD1 (6 bases). The V end lost 0 bases, the J end lost 2 bases, and 16 bases lay between the germline ends. This CDR3 region has 17 residues. Germline CDR1 and CDR2: KGHSY and FQNENV. The CDR3: CASSQSKNTGTNYGYTF. DNA of the CDR3: TGTGCCAGCAGCCAATCAAAGAATACAGGGACCAACTATGGCTACACCTTC.

This chain joins TRBV2 and TRBJ1-2; tentatively, D is TRBD1 (6 bases). Germline CDR1 SNHLY, CDR2 FYNNEI. With 2 bases removed from V and 6 bases from J, the gap between germline ends came to 16 bases. This CDR3 has 15 amino acids. The CDR3: CASSENRAGGNGYTF. The CDR3 region has the DNA TGTGCCAGCAGTGAAAACAGGGCGGGTGGTAATGGCTACACCTTC.

The CDR3: CASSRDRGETTEAFF. CDR3 DNA: TGTGCCAGCAGTCGGGACAGGGGGGAAACCACTGAAGCTTTCTTT. V usage is TRBV6-5 and J usage is TRBJ1-1; 11 bases line up with TRBD1. In germline, CDR1 is MNHEY, CDR2 SVGAGI. CDR3 length equals 15 residues. J gave up 4 bases and V 5 bases, and 6 bases lay outside the gene matches.

The gene calls are TRBV18 and TRBJ2-1; maybe TRBD1 (6 bases). V lost 6 bases and J lost 8, with 17 bases in between. Per germline, CDR1 KGHSH and CDR2 LQKENI. This CDR3 has 14 residues. The CDR3 reads CASSQQGAGDEQFF. CDR3 coding DNA: TGTGCCAGCTCCCAACAGGGAGCTGGTGATGAGCAGTTCTTC.

The chain recombines TRBV11-2 with TRBJ1-5; D is undetermined. Trimming cost V 0 bases and J 2 bases, with 8 bases left between them. This CDR3 has 15 residues. Germline V gene lookup returns CDR1 SGHAT and CDR2 FQNNGV. The CDR3 loop is CASSLDRSGNQPQHF. CDR3 sequence (DNA): TGTGCCAGCAGCTTAGATCGGTCGGGCAATCAGCCCCAGCATTTT.